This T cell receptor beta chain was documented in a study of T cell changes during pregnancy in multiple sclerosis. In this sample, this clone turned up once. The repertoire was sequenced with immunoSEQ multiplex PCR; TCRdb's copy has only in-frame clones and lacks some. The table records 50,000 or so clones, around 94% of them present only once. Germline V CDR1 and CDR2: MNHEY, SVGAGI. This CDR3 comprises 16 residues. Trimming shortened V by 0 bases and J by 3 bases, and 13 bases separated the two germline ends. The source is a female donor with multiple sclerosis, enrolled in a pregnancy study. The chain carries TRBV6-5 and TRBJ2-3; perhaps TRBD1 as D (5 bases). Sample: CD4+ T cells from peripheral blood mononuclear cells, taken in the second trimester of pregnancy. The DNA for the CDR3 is TGTGCCAGCAGTTACTCGACCAGGGTAACGACAGATACGCAGTATTTT. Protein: CASSYSTRVTTDTQYF.